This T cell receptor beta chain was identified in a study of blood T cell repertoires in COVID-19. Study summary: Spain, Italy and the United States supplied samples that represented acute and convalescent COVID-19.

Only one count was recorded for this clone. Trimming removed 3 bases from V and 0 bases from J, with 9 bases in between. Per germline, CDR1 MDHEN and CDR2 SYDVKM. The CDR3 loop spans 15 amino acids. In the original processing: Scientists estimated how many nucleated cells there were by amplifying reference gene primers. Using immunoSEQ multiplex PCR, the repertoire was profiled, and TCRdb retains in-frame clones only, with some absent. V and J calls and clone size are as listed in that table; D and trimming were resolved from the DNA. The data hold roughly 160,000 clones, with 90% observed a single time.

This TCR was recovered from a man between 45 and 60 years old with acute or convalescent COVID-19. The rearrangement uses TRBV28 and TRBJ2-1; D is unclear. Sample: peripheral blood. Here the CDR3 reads CASSFPTSSYNEQFF. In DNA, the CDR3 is TGTGCCAGCAGTTTTCCCACCAGCTCCTACAATGAGCAGTTCTTC.